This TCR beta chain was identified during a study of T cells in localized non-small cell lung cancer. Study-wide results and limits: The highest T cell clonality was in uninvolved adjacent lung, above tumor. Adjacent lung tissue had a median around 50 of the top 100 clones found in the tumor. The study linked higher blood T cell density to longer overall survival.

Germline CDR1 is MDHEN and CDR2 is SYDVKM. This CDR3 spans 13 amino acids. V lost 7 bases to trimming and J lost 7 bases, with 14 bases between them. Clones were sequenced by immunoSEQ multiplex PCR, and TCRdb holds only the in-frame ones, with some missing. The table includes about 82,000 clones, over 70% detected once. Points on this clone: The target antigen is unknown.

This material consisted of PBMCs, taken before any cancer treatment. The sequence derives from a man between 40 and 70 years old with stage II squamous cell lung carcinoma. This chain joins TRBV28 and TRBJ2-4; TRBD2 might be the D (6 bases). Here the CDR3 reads CASTTSTANIQYF. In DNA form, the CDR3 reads TGTGCCAGCACCACTAGCACTGCTAACATTCAGTACTTC.